The T cell receptor (beta chain) under discussion was sequenced for a study of blood T cell repertoires in COVID-19 (dated by TCRdb to about 2020). Regarding the study in general: Samples covering the acute and convalescent phases of COVID-19 were provided by collaborators in the United States, Italy and Spain. The prospective study material was composed of cDNA or gDNA derived from T cells, B-cell-depleted T cells, or PBMCs. The repertoires were released in a freely available public database meant as a resource for research on the immune response to SARS-CoV-2. The samples were drawn from two sources: the first 160 participants of the ongoing ImmuneRACE study, and 950 to 1,500 subjects contributed by 6 global collaborators. The dataset comprised deeply sampled blood TCRbeta repertoires from subjects exposed to, actively infected with, or recovered from COVID-19. The sample metadata nearly always contained a de-identified subject ID, COVID-19 status, age in years and sex. Where HLA class I and class II types were available, the types were taken from metadata supplied by the sample provider, not from assay-based typing.

TCRbeta CDR3 regions were amplified from genomic DNA using the immunoSEQ Assay, a bias-controlled multiplex PCR. The paper's data handling went like this. The number of nucleated cells in each sample was estimated from the amplification of reference gene primers within the assay. To quantify the absolute abundance of each unique TCRbeta CDR3 rearrangement, sequence reads were collapsed and filtered. For each sample, productive Simpson clonality was calculated as the square root of Simpson's diversity index over productive rearrangements. TCRdb provides this immuneACCESS table in a form limited to in-frame rearrangements. Some clones are lacking; in checked studies, under half of them reflect an unresolved V gene, and why the rest are absent is not known. That table furnishes V, J and clone size, whereas the DNA furnished D and trimming. This sample has around 110,000 clones in its table, and 80% to 85% of those were observed once. Of the sample, about 0.8% is held by the ten largest clones.

Whole blood was collected in K2EDTA tubes by collaborating institutions according to the institutions' own protocols. For TCRbeta analysis, collaborators shipped samples as frozen whole blood, isolated PBMCs, or DNA extracted from either of those sample types. Trimming takes 5 bases off V and 5 bases off J; junction bases not matched to a gene: 7. From the cysteine through the phenylalanine, the CDR3 covers 14 amino acids. Only the CDR3 DNA stays, 42 bases, in frame from base 1. Via the germline V gene (reference sequence), CDR1 is LNHDA and CDR2 SQIVND. Paper-wide results and their limitations: The amount of clinical and demographic metadata varied by source and participant and was provided uncurated.

Turning to this clone: Its antigen remains undetermined. One base away there is no much larger clone; base qualities are not given.

Sequenced material: peripheral blood. The source of this sequence is a woman between 70 and 85 years old with acute or convalescent COVID-19. The rearrangement joined TRBV19 to TRBJ1-1; TRBD1 agrees with 8 junctional bases. The nucleotide sequence reads TGTGCCAGTAGTGTACAGGGGGTTGGTACTGAAGCTTTCTTT. This codes for CASSVQGVGTEAFF.